This T cell receptor beta chain was found in a study of T cell responses to AZD1222 COVID-19 vaccine. Data came from immunoSEQ multiplex PCR; TCRdb stores just in-frame clones and leaves some out. The table has around 94,000 clones, over 75% seen once; the top ten hold about an eighth. The CDR3 covers 15 residues. Trimming removed 2 bases at V and 0 bases at J, with 7 bases between. Germline V gene sequence: CDR1 SGHTA, CDR2 FQGTGA. The receptor's source is an adult in good health. The chain is built from TRBV7-3 and TRBJ2-2, with D perhaps TRBD1 (5 bases). Sample: peripheral blood, taken on day 0 of AZD1222 vaccination. Here the CDR3 reads CASSLRQSNTGELFF. The CDR3 DNA is TGTGCCAGCAGCTTACGACAGTCGAACACCGGGGAGCTGTTTTTT. Complete variable domain (other parts from reference TRBV7-3 and TRBJ2-2): GAGVSQTPSNKVTEKGKYVELRCDPISGHTALYWYRQSLGQGPEFLIYFQGTGAADDSGLPNDRFFAVRPEGSVSTLKIQRTERGDSAVYLCASSLRQSNTGELFFGEGSRLTVL.